This TCR beta chain was identified in a study of CD8+CD57+ T cells in acquired aplastic anemia listed by TCRdb under 2018. With regard to the full study: A mean of approximately 2.9 ug of DNA, ranging from roughly 0.19 to 30 ug, was extracted from sorted CD4+ and CD8+ cells. CD8+CD57+ expansion was defined as a frequency above the mean frequency observed in healthy subjects.

Flow cytometry had shown CD8+CD57+ cell expansion in the patients selected for sequencing. Every patient had a diagnosis of severe acquired aplastic anemia based on International Study of Aplastic Anemia and Agranulocytosis and Camitta criteria. Patients had received no therapy at the time of blood sampling. In the study, sorted CD4+ and CD8+ blood T cells from patients with severe aplastic anemia and from healthy subjects underwent deep sequencing of TCR repertoires. Patients were enrolled under clinicaltrials.gov protocols 00001620, 01623167, 00001397, 00071045, 00081523 and 00961064 in the USA. Ficoll-Paque density gradient centrifugation was used to isolate peripheral blood mononuclear cells. CD4+ and CD8+ T cells were sorted by FACS or magnetic beads before DNA extraction. Profiling of TCR beta VDJ combinations and CDR3 sequences used genomic DNA as the template. An Illumina HiSeq 2000 was used for TCR repertoire sequencing. The original pipeline was this. Repertoires were assessed using TRBV/TRBJ rearrangement plots, CDR3 size and DJ length profiles, and Simpson's diversity index. The most abundant DNA sequence in the deep sequencing data was defined as the immunodominant clone. CDR3 amino acid sequences were checked for sharing across subjects and were also compared against the VDJdb database and published repertoires. TCRdb applied fastp at Q25 and MiXCR to the public reads, then kept only in-frame beta chains. Each entry is one CDR3 protein sequence, shown with its most common DNA and genes. TCRdb's processing, not the study's, gives the V and J calls here. The sample contains 150,000 or so distinct CDR3 sequences, 45% to 55% of them found a single time. Jointly, the top ten make up under 35% of the sample.

Only a few counts were recorded for this clonotype. The target of this receptor is not known. Base qualities were left out, and no much larger clone turns up one base away. The study at large found these results: Nearly 30 CD8+ CDR3 sequences were found in both patients and controls but appeared to be highly expressed in patients and within the immunodominant clones of the patients. Between patients and healthy controls, no significant difference in CD8+ Simpson's diversity was found (P=0.060).

The source of this sequence is a human donor with aplastic anemia. The sample was sorted CD4+, CD8+, or CD8+CD57+ T cells (not recorded which) from PBMCs.

At the DNA level, the sequence is TGTGCCAGCAGTGAAGAGGTGGCTAGCGGGGGCGAGCAGTTCTTC. Protein translation: CASSEEVASGGEQFF. This receptor chain uses TRBV25-1 and TRBJ2-1; 10 junctional bases match TRBD2. For CDR1 and CDR2, the germline V gene lists MGHDK and SYGVNS. Here V drops 2 bases and J drops 10 bases, and the junction holds 8 bases not matched to any gene. Including the terminal cysteine and phenylalanine, the CDR3 comprises 15 residues. Kept here is only the CDR3 DNA, which spans 45 bases and is read in frame from base 1.